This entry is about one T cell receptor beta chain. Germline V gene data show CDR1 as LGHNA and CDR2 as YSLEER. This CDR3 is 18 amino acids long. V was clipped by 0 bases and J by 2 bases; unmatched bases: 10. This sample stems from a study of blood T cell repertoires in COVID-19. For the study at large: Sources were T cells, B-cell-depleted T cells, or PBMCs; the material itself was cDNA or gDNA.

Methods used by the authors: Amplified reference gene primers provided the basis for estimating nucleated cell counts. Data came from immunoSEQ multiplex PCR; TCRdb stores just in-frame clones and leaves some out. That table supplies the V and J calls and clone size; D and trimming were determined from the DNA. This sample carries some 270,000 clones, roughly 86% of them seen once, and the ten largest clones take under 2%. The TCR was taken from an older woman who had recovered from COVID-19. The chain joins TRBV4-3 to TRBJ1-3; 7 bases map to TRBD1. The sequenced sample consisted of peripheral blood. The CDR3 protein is CASSQESGAGGTGNTIYF. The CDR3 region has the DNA TGCGCCAGCAGCCAAGAGTCGGGGGCAGGGGGGACTGGAAACACCATATATTTT.